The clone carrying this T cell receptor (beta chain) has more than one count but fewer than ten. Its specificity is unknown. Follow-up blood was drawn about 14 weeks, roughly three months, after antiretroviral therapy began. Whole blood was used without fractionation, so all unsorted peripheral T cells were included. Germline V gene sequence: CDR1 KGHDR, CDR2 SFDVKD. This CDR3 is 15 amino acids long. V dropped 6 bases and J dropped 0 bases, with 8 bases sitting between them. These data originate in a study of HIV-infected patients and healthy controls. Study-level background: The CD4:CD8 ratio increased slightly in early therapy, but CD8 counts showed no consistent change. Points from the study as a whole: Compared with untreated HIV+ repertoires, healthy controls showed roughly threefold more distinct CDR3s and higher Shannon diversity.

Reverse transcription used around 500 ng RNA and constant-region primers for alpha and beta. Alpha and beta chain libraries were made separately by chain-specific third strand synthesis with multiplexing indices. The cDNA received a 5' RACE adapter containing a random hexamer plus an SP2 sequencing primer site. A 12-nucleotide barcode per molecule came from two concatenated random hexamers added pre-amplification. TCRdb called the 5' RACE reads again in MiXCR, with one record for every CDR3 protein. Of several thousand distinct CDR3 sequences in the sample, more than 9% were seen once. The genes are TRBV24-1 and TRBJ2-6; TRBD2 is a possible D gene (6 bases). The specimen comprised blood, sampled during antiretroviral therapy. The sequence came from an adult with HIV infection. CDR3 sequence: CATSSGGSGANVLTF. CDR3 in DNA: TGTGCCACCAGTTCCGGGGGCTCTGGGGCCAACGTCCTGACTTTC.